This T cell receptor beta chain was sequenced in a study of T cell responses to AZD1222 COVID-19 vaccine. Germline V gene sequence: CDR1 SGDLS, CDR2 YYNGEE. The CDR3 spans 14 residues. The ends were cut back, 6 bases at V and 0 bases at J, with 11 bases in the middle. The repertoire was sequenced with immunoSEQ multiplex PCR; TCRdb's copy has only in-frame clones and lacks some. Of some 190,000 clones listed, around 90% are singletons. The chain is built from TRBV9 and TRBJ2-3; D call uncertain. Source: peripheral blood, taken 28 days after the second AZD1222 dose. The sequence was obtained from an adult who received the AZD1222 COVID-19 vaccine. This CDR3 reads CASTPLVSTDTQYF. CDR3 nucleotide sequence: TGTGCCAGCACCCCACTGGTTAGCACAGATACGCAGTATTTT.